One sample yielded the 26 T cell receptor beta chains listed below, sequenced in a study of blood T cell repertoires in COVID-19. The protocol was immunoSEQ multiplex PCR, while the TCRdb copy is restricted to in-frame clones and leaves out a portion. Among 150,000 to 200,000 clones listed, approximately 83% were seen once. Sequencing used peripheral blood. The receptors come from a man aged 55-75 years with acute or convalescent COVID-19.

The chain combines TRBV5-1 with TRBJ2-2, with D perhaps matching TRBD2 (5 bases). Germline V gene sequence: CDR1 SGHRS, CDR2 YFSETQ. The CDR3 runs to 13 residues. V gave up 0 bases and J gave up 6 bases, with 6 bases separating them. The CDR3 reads CASSLERAGELFF. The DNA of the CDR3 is TGCGCCAGCAGCTTGGAGAGGGCCGGGGAGCTGTTTTTT.

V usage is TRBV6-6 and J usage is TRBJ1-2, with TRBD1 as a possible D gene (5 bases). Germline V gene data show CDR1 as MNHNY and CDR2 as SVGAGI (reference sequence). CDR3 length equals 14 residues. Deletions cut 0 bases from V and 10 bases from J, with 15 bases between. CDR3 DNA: TGTGCCAGCAGTTACTCAACCCTCCAAGGGGCCTACACCTTC. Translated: CASSYSTLQGAYTF.

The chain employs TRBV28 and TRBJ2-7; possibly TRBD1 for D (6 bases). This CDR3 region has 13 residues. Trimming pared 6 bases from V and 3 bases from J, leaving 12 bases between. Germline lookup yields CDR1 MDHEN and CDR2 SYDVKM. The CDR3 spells CASSGQNNYEQYF. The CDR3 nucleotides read TGTGCCAGCAGCGGACAGAACAACTACGAGCAGTACTTC.

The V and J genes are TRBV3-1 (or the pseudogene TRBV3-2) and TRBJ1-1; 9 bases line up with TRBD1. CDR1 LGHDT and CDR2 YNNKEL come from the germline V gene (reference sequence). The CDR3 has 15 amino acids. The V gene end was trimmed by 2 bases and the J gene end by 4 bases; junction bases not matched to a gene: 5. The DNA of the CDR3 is TGTGCCAGCAGCCAATCCGACAGGGGGGGCACTGAAGCTTTCTTT. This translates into CASSQSDRGGTEAFF.

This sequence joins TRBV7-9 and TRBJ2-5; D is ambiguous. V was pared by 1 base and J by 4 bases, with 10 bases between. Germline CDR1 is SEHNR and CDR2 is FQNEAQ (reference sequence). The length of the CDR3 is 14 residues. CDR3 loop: CASSLDGSSETQYF. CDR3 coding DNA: TGTGCCAGCAGCTTAGATGGTAGTTCAGAGACCCAGTACTTC.

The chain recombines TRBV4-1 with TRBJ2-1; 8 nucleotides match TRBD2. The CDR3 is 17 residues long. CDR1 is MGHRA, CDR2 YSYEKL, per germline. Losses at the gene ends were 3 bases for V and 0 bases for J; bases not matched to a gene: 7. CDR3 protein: CASSQPGGASSYNEQFF. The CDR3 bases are TGCGCCAGCAGCCAGCCCGGGGGGGCCAGCTCCTACAATGAGCAGTTCTTC.

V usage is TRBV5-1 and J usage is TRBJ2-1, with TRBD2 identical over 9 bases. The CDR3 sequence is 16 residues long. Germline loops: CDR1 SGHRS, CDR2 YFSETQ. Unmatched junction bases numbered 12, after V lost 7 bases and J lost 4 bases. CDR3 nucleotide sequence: TGCGCCAGCCACCCTGGGGGCGGGAGGGATTACAATGAGCAGTTCTTC. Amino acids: CASHPGGGRDYNEQFF.

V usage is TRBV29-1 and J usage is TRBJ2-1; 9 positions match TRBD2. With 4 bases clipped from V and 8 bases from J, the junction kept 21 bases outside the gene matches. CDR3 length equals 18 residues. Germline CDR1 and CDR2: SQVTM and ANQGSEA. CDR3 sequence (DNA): TGCAGCGTTGCGGCGGTTGGCGGGAGGGCCGTAAGGGTCGATGAGCAGTTCTTC. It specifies CSVAAVGGRAVRVDEQFF.

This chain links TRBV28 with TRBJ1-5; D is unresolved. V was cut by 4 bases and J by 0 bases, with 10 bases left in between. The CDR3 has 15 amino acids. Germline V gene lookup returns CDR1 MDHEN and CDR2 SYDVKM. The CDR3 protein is CASSSDTVSNQPQHF. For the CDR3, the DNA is TGTGCCAGCAGTTCAGACACGGTTAGCAATCAGCCCCAGCATTTT.

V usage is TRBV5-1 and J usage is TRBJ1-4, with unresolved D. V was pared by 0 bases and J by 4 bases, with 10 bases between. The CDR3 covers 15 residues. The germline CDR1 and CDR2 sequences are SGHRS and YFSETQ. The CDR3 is CASSLASQINEKLFF. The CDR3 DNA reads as TGCGCCAGCAGCTTGGCCTCACAGATTAATGAAAAACTGTTTTTT.

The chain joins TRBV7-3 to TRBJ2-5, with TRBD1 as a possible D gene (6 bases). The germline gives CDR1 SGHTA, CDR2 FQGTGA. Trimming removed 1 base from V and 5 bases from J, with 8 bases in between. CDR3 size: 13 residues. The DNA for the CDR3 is TGTGCCAGCAGCTTAAACAGGGAGGAGACCCAGTACTTC. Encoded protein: CASSLNREETQYF. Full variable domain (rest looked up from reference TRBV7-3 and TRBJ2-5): GAGVSQTPSNKVTEKGKYVELRCDPISGHTALYWYRQSLGQGPEFLIYFQGTGAADDSGLPNDRFFAVRPEGSVSTLKIQRTERGDSAVYLCASSLNREETQYFGPGTRLLVL.

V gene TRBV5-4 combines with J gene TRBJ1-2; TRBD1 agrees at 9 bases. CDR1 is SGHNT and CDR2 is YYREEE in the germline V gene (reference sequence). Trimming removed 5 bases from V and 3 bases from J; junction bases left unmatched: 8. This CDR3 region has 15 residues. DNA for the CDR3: TGTGCCAGCAGTCTGGGGGGACAGGGCGACTATGGCTACACCTTC. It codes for CASSLGGQGDYGYTF. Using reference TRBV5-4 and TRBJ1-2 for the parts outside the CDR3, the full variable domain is ETGVTQSPTHLIKTRGQQVTLRCSSQSGHNTVSWYQQALGQGPQFIFQYYREEENGRGNFPPRFSGLQFPNYSSELNVNALELDDSALYLCASSLGGQGDYGYTFGSGTRLTVV.

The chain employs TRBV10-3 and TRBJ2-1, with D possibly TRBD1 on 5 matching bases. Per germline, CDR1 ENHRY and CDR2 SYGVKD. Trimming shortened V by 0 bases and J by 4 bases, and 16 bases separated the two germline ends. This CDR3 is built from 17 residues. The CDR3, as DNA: TGTGCCATCAGTGAGTCGGTCGGGTTTGACAGTTACAATGAGCAGTTCTTC. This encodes CAISESVGFDSYNEQFF.

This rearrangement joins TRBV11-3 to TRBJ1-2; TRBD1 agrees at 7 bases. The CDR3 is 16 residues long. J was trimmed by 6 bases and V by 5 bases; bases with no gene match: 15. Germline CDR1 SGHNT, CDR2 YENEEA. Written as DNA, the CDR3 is TGTGCCAGCAGCCTTTCGTTTTCCGGGACAGCAAATGGCTACACCTTC. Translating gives CASSLSFSGTANGYTF.

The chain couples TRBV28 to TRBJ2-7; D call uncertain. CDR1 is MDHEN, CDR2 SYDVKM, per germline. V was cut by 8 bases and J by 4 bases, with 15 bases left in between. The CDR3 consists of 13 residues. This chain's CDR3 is CASVIGSGYEQYF. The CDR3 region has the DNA TGTGCCAGCGTTATAGGATCCGGGTACGAGCAGTACTTC.

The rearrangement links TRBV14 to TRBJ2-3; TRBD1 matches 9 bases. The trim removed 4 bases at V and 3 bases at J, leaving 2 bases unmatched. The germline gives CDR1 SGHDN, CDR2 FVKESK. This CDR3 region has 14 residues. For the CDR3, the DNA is TGTGCCAGCAGCCGGGGACAGGGAACAGATACGCAGTATTTT. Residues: CASSRGQGTDTQYF.

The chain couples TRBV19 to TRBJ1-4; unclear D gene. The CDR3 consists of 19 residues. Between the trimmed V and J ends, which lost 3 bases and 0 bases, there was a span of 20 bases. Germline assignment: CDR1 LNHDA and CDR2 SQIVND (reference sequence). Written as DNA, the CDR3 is TGTGCCAGTAGTATGGAAGACAAGACGTGGGCTGCAACTAATGAAAAACTGTTTTTT. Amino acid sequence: CASSMEDKTWAATNEKLFF.

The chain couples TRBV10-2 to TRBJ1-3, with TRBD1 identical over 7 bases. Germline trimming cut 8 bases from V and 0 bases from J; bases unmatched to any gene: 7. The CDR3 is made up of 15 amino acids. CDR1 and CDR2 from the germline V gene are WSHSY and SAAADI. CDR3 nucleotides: TGCGCCAGCGGAACAGGGGAGAGCTCTGGAAACACCATATATTTT. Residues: CASGTGESSGNTIYF.

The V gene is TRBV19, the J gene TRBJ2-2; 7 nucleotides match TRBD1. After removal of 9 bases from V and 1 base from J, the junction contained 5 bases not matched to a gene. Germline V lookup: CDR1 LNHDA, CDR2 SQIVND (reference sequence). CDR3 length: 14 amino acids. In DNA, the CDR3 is TGTGCCAGCTTGACAGGGAGGAACACCGGGGAGCTGTTTTTT. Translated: CASLTGRNTGELFF.

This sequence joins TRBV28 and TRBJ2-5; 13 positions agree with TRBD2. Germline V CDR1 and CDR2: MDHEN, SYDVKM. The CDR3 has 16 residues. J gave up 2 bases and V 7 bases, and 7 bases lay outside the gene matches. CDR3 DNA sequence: TGTGCCAGCAAGCGCCCGGGACTAGCGGGGCAAGAGACCCAGTACTTC. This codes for CASKRPGLAGQETQYF. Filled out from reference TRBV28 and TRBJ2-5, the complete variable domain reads DVKVTQSSRYLVKRTGEKVFLECVQDMDHENMFWYRQDPGLGLRLIYFSYDVKMKEKGDIPEGYSVSREKKERFSLILESASTNQTSMYLCASKRPGLAGQETQYFGPGTRLLVL.

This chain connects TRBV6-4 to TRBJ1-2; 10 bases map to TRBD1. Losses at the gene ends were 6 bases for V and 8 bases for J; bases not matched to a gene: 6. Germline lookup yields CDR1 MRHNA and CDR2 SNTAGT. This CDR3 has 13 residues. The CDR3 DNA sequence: TGTGCCAGCAGCGCGGGGGACAGGGGCGGCTACACCTTC. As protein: CASSAGDRGGYTF.

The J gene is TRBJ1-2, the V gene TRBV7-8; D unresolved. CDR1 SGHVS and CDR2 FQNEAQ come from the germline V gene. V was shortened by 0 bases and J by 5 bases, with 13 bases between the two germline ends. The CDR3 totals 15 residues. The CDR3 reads CASSLAFNGEYGYTF. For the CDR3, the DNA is TGTGCCAGCAGCTTAGCCTTTAACGGGGAATATGGCTACACCTTC.

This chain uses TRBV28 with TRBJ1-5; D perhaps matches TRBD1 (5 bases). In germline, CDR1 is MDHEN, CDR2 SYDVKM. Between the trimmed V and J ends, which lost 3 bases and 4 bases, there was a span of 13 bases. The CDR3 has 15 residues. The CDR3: CASSFGGASNQPQHF. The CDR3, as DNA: TGTGCCAGCAGTTTTGGCGGGGCCTCGAATCAGCCCCAGCATTTT.

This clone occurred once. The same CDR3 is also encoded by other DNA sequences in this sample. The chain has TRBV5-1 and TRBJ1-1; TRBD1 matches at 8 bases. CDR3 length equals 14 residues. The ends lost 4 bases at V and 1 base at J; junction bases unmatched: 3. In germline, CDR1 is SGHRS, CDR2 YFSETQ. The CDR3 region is CASSLGTGNTEAFF. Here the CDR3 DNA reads TGCGCCAGCAGCCTTGGGACAGGGAACACTGAAGCTTTCTTT.

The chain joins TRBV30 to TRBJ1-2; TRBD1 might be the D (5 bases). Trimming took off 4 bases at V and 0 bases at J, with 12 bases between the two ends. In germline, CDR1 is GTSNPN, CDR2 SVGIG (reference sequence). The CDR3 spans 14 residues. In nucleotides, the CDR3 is TGTGCCTGGATCCTACGGGGGGCTAACTATGGCTACACCTTC. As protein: CAWILRGANYGYTF.

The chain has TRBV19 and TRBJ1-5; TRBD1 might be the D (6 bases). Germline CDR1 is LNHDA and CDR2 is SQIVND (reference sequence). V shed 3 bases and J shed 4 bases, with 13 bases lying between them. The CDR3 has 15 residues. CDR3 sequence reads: CASSMATGRNQPQHF. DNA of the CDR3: TGTGCCAGTAGTATGGCGACAGGTAGAAATCAGCCCCAGCATTTT.